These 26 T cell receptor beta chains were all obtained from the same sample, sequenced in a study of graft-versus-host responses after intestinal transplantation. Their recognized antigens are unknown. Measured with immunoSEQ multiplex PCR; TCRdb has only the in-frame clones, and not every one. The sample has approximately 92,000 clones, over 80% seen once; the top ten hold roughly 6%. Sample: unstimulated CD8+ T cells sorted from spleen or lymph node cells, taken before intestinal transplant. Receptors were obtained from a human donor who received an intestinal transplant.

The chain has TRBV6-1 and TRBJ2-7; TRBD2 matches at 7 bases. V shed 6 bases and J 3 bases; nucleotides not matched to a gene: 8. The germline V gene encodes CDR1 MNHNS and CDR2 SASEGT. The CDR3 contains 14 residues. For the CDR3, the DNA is TGTGCCAGCAGATCAACCGGGAGGTACTACGAGCAGTACTTC. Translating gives CASRSTGRYYEQYF.

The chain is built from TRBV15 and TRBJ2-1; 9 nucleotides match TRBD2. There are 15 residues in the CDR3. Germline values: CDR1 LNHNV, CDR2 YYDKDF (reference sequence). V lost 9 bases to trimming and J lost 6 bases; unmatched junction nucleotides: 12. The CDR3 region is CATAEAGGSSNEQFF. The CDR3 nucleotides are TGTGCCACAGCAGAAGCGGGGGGAAGTAGCAATGAGCAGTTCTTC.

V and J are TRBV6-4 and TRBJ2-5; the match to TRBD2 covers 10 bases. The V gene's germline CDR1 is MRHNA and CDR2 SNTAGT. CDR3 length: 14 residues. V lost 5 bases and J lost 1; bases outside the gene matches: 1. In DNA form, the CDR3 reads TGTGCCAGCAGTCCTAGCGGGGGCCAAGAGACCCAGTACTTC. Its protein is CASSPSGGQETQYF.

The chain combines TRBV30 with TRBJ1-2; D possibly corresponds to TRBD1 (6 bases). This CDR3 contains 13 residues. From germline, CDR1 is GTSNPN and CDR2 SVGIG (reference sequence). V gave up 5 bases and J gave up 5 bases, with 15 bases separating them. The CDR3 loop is CAWSTGQSYGYTF. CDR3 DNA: TGTGCCTGGTCCACCGGACAGTCTTATGGCTACACCTTC.

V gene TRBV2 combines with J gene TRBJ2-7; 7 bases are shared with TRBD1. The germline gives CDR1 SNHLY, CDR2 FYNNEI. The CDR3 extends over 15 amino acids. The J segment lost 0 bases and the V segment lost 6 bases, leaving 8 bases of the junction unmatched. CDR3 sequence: CASRGKRQGSYEQYF. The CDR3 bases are TGTGCCAGCAGGGGAAAACGACAGGGCTCCTACGAGCAGTACTTC.

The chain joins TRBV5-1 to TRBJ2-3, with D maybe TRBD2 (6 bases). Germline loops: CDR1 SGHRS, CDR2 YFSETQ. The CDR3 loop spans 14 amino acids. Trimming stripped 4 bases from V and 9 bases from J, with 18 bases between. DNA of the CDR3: TGCGCCAGCAGCACCCCGTGGGGGGTTCAGACGCAGTATTTT. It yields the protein CASSTPWGVQTQYF.

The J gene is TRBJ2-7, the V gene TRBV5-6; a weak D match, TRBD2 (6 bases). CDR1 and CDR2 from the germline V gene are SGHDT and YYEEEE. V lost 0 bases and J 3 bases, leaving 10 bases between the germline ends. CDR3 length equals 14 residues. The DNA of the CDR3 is TGTGCCAGCAGCTTGGGTAGCGGTGACTACGAGCAGTACTTC. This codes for CASSLGSGDYEQYF. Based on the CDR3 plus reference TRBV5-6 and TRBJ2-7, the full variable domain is DAGVTQSPTHLIKTRGQQVTLRCSPKSGHDTVSWYQQALGQGPQFIFQYYEEEERQRGNFPDRFSGHQFPNYSSELNVNALLLGDSALYLCASSLGSGDYEQYFGPGTRLTVT.

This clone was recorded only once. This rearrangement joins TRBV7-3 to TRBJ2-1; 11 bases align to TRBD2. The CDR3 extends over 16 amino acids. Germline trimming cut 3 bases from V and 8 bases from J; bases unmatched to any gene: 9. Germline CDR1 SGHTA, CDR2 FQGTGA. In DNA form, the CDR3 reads TGTGCCAGCAGCTTTCTAGCGGGGGGTATTATGGATGAGCAGTTCTTC. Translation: CASSFLAGGIMDEQFF.

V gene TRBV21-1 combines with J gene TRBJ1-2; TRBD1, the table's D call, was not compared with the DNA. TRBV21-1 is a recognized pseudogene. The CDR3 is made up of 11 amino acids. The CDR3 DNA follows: TGTGCCAGCAGGCCAGGGTTCGGCTACACCTTC. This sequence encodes CASRPGFGYTF.

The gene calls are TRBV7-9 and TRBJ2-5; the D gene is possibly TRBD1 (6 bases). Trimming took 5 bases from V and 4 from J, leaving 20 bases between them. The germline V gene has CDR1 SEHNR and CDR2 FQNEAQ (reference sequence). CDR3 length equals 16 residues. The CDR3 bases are TGTGCCAGCAGCCAGCTGCCCCGGACAGTATCAGAGACCCAGTACTTC. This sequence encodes CASSQLPRTVSETQYF.

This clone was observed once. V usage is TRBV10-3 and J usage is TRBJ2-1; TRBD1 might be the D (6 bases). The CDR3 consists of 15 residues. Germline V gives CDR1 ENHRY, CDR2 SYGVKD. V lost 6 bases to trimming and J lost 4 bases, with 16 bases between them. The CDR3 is CAIRPSRGGYNEQFF. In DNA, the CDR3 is TGTGCCATCAGACCTTCCAGGGGTGGTTACAATGAGCAGTTCTTC.

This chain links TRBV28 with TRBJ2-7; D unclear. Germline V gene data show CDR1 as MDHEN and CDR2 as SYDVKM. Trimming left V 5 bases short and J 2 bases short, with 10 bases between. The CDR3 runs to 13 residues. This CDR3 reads CASSNRSPYEQYF. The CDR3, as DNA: TGTGCCAGCAGTAACCGATCTCCCTACGAGCAGTACTTC.

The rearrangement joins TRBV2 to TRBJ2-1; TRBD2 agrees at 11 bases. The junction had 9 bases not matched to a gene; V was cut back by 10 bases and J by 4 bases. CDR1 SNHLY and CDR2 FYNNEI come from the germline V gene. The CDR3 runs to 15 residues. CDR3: CANLAGGPRYNEQFF. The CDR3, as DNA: TGTGCCAACTTAGCGGGAGGGCCCCGGTACAATGAGCAGTTCTTC.

CDR3 region: CASSLEGNSAVQETQYF. Here the CDR3 DNA reads TGTGCCAGCAGCTTGGAAGGGAATTCGGCAGTCCAAGAGACCCAGTACTTC. The chain is built from TRBV5-5 and TRBJ2-5, with D unresolved. The CDR3 runs 17 residues. V was shortened by 0 bases and J by 1 base, with 16 bases between the two germline ends. CDR1 and CDR2 (germline): SGHKS, YYEKEE (reference sequence).

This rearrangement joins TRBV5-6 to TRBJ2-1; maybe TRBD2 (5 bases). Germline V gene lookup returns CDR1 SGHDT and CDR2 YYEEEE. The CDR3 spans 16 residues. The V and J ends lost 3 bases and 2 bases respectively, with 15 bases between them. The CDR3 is CASSYLWRVTYNEQFF. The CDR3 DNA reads TGTGCCAGCAGCTATCTATGGCGGGTGACCTACAATGAGCAGTTCTTC.

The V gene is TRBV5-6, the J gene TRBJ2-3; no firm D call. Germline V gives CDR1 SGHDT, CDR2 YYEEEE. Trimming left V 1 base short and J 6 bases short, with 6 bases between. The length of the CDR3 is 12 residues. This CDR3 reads CASSLLGDTQYF. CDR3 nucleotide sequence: TGTGCCAGCAGCTTGCTGGGGGATACGCAGTATTTT.

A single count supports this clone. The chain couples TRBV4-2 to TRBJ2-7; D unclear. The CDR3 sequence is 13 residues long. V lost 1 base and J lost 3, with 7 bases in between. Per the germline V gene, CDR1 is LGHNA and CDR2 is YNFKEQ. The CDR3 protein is CASSQVLDYEQYF. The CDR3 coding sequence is TGTGCCAGCAGCCAAGTCTTGGACTACGAGCAGTACTTC.

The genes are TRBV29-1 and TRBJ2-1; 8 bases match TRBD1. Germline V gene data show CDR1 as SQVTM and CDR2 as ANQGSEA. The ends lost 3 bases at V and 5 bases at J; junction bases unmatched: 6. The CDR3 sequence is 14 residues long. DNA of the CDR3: TGCAGCGTTGATGGCCAGGGGGCCCACAATGAGCAGTTCTTC. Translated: CSVDGQGAHNEQFF.

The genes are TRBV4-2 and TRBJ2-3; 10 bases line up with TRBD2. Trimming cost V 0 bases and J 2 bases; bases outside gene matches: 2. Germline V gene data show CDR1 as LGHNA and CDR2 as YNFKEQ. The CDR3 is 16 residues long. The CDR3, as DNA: TGTGCCAGCAGCCAAGAACTAGCGGGGTTCACAGATACGCAGTATTTT. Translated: CASSQELAGFTDTQYF.

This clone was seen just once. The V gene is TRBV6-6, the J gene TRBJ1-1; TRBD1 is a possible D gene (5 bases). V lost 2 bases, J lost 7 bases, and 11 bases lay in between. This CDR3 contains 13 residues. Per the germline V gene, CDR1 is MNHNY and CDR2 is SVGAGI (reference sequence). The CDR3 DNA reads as TGTGCCAGCAGTTACGTGGGGGAGGGTGAAGCTTTCTTT. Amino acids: CASSYVGEGEAFF.

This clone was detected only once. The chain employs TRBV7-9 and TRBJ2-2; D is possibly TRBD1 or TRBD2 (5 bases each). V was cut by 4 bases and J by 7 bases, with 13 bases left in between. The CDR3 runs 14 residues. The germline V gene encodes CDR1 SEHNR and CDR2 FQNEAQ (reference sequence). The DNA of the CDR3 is TGTGCCAGCAGCTCACGGGACGGCGGCGGGGAGCTGTTTTTT. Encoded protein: CASSSRDGGGELFF.

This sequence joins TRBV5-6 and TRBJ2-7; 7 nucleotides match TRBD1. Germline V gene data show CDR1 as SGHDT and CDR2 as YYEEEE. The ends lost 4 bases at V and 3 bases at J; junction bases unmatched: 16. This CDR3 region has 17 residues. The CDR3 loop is CASSEQGQYLPVYEQYF. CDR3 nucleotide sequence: TGTGCCAGCAGCGAACAGGGACAGTATCTTCCGGTCTACGAGCAGTACTTC.

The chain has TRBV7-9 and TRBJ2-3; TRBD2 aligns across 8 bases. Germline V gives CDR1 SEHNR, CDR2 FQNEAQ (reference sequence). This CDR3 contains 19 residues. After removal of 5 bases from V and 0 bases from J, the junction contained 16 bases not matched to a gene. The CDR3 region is CASSPPPGLDQPSTDTQYF. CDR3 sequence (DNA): TGTGCCAGCAGCCCGCCACCGGGACTAGATCAACCAAGCACAGATACGCAGTATTTT.

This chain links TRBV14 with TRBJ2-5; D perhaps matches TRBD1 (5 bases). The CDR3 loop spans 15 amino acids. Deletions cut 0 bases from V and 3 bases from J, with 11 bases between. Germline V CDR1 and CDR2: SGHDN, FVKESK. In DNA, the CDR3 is TGTGCCAGCAGCCAAGACTTGGGGCTAAAAGAGACCCAGTACTTC. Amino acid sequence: CASSQDLGLKETQYF.

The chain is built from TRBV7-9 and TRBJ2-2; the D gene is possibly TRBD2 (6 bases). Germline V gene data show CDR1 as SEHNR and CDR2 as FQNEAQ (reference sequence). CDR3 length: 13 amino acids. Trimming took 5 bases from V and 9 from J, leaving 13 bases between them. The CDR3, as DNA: TGTGCCAGCAGCCAAGAGCGGGCCCGGGAGCTGTTTTTT. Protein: CASSQERARELFF.

The CDR3 sequence: CASKDGTDTGELFF. As DNA, the CDR3 is TGCGCCAGCAAAGACGGGACGGACACCGGGGAGCTGTTTTTT. V gene TRBV10-1 combines with J gene TRBJ2-2, with D possibly being TRBD1 or TRBD2 (5 bases each). The length of the CDR3 is 14 residues. CDR1 is WNHNN, CDR2 SYGVQD, per germline (reference sequence). The V end was cut by 7 bases, the J end by 3 bases, with 12 bases between.